The clone carrying this T cell receptor (beta chain) came up once. The entry originates in a study of cytomegalovirus exposure and HLA in healthy donors. The CDR3 is 13 residues long. Germline CDR1 reads MDHEN; CDR2 reads SYDVKM. The ends were cut back, 4 bases at V and 6 bases at J, with 13 bases in the middle. The PCR employed 60 Vbeta primers together with 13 Jbeta primers. Assay: immunoSEQ multiplex PCR; the TCRdb copy retains only in-frame clones and omits some. The data contain around 150,000 clones, 60% to 85% of them singletons. Sample: PBMCs. This clonotype was obtained from a woman between 40 and 55 years old in good health and CMV-seronegative. The rearrangement links TRBV28 to TRBJ2-7; D perhaps matches TRBD2 (5 bases). CDR3 in amino acids: CASSSMRRGEQYF. DNA of the CDR3: TGTGCCAGCAGTTCCATGCGCCGGGGCGAGCAGTACTTC.